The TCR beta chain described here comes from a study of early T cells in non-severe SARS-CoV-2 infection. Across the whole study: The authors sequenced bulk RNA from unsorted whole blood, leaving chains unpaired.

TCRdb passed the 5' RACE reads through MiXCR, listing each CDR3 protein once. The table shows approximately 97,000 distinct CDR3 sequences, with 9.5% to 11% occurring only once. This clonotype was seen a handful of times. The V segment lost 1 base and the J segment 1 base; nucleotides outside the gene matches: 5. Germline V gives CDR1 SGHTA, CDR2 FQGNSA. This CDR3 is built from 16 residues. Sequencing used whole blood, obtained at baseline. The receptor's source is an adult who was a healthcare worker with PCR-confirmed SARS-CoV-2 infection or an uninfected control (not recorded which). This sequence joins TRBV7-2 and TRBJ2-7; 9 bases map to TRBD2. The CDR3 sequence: CASSLGTSEISYEQYF. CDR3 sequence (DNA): TGTGCCAGCAGCTTAGGGACTAGCGAGATTTCCTACGAGCAGTACTTC.